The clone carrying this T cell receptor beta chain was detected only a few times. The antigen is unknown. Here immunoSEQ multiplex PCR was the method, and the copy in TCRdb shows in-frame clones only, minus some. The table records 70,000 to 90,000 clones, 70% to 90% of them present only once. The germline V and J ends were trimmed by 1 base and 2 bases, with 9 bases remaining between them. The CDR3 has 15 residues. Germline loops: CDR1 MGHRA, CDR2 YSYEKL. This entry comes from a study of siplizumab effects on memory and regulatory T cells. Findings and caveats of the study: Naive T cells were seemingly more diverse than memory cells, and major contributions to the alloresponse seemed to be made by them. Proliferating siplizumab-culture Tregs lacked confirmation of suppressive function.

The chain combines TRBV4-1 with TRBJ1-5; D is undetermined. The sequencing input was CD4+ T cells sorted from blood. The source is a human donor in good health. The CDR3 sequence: CASSQGLNGNQPQHF. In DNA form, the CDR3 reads TGCGCCAGCAGCCAAGGGTTGAATGGCAATCAGCCCCAGCATTTT.